This T cell receptor (beta chain) was recovered during a study of blood T cell repertoires in COVID-19. Whole-study context: Acute and convalescent COVID-19 specimens originated in the United States, Italy and Spain.

The authors' processing: Reference gene primer amplification gave estimated nucleated cell counts. Profiling relied on immunoSEQ multiplex PCR, and the TCRdb table lists in-frame clones only, not all of them. D and trimming were read from the DNA, whereas the V and J calls and clone size are those reported in that table. Altogether 300,000 to 400,000 clones are present, approximately 88% being singletons, with the ten largest covering around 0.95%. The V gene end was trimmed by 4 bases and the J gene end by 8 bases; junction bases not matched to a gene: 9. Germline CDR1 is KGHDR and CDR2 is SFDVKD. The CDR3 is 14 residues long. The participants were between 18 and 89 years old and came from under 25 US areas. This clone was picked up one time.

Sequenced input: PBMCs or T cells enriched from blood (not recorded which). The chain recombines TRBV24-1 with TRBJ1-1; TRBD1 aligns across 7 bases. The sequence came from a woman in her twenties or thirties with acute COVID-19. The CDR3 reads CATSDRQGNREAFF. CDR3 DNA sequence: TGTGCCACCAGTGACAGACAGGGTAACAGGGAAGCTTTCTTT.